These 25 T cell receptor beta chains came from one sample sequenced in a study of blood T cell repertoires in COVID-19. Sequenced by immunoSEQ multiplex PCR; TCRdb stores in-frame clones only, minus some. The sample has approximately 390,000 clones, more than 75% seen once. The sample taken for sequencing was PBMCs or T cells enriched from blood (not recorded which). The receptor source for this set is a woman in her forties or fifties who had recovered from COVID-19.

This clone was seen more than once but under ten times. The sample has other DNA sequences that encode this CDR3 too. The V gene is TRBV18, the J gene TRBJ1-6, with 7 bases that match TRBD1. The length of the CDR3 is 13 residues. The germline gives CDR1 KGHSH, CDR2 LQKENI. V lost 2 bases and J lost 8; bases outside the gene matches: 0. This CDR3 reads CASSPGTDSPLHF. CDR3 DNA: TGTGCCAGCTCACCAGGGACAGATTCACCCCTCCACTTT.

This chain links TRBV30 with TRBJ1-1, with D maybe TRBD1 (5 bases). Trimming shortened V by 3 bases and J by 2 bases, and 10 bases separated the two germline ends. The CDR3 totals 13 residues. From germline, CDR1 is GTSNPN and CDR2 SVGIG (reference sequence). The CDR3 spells CAWRGVFNTEAFF. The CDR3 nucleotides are TGTGCCTGGAGAGGGGTCTTCAACACTGAAGCTTTCTTT.

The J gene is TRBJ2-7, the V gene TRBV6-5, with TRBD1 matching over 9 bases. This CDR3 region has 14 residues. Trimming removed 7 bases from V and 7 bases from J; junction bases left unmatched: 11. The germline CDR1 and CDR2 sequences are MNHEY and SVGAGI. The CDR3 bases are TGTGCCAGCACTCCCGGGACAGGGAGGGTGGAGCAGTACTTC. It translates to CASTPGTGRVEQYF.

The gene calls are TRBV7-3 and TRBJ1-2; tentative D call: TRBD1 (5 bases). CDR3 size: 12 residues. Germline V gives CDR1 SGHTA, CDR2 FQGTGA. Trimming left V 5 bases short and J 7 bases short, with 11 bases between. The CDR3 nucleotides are TGTGCCAGCAGCCCAGGGTCGGGTGGCTACACCTTC. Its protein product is CASSPGSGGYTF. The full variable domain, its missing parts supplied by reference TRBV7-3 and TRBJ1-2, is GAGVSQTPSNKVTEKGKYVELRCDPISGHTALYWYRQSLGQGPEFLIYFQGTGAADDSGLPNDRFFAVRPEGSVSTLKIQRTERGDSAVYLCASSPGSGGYTFGSGTRLTVV.

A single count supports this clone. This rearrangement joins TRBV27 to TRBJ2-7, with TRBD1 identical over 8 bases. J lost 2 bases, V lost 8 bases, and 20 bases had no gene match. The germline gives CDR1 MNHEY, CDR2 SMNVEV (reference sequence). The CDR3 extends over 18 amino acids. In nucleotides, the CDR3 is TGTGCCAGCTCCTCGCAGGGGACAGGTACTCACACTACCTACGAGCAGTACTTC. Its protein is CASSSQGTGTHTTYEQYF.

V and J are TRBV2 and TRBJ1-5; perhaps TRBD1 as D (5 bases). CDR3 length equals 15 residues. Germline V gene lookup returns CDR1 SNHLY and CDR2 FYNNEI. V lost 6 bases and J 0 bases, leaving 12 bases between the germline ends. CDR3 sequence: CASRSQGNSNQPQHF. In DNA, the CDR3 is TGTGCCAGCAGATCCCAGGGAAATAGCAATCAGCCCCAGCATTTT.

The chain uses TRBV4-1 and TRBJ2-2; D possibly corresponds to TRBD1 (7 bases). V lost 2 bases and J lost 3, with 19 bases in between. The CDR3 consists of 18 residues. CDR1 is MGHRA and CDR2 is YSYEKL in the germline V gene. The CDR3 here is CASSQKGGGGWDTGELFF. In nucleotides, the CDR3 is TGCGCCAGCAGCCAAAAAGGAGGGGGCGGATGGGACACCGGGGAGCTGTTTTTT.

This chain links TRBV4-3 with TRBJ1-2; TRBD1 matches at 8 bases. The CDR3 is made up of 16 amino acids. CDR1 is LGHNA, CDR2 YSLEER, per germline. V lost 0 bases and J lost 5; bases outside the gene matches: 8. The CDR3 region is CASSQEPLDRAYGYTF. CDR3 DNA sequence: TGCGCCAGCAGCCAAGAACCATTGGACAGGGCGTATGGCTACACCTTC.

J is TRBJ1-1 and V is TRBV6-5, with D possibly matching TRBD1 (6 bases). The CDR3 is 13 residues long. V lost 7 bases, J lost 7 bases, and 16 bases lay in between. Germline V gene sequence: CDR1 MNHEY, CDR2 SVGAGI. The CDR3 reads CASTPWGQSEAFF. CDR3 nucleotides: TGTGCCAGCACTCCGTGGGGGCAGAGTGAAGCTTTCTTT.

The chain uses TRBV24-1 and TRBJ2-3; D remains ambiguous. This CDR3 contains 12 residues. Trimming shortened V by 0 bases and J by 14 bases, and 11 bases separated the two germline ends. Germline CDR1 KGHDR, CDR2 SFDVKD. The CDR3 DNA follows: TGTGCCACCAGTGATTTGACAGCCAGAAGGTATTTT. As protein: CATSDLTARRYF.

DNA for the CDR3: TGTGCCAGCAGCTTCGACAGGGTCTCTGAGCAGTACTTC. This encodes CASSFDRVSEQYF. The genes are TRBV7-2 and TRBJ2-7; 7 bases line up with TRBD1. With 3 bases clipped from V and 7 bases from J, the junction kept 6 bases outside the gene matches. Germline V gene lookup returns CDR1 SGHTA and CDR2 FQGNSA. There are 13 residues in the CDR3.

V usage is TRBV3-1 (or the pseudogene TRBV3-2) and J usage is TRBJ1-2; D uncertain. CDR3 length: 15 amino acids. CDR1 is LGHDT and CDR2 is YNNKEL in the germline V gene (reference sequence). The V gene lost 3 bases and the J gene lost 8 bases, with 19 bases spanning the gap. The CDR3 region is CASSHKERLPRGYTF. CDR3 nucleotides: TGTGCCAGCAGCCATAAAGAGCGACTGCCACGGGGCTACACCTTC.

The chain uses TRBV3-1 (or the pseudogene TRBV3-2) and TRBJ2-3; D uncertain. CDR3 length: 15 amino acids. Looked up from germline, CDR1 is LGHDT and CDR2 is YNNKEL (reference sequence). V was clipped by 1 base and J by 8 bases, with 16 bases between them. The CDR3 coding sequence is TGTGCCAGCAGCCAAGCTGGGTCTTCGGCGGCTACGCAGTATTTT. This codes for CASSQAGSSAATQYF.

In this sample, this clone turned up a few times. For the CDR3, the DNA is TGTGCCAGCAGCCAAGACGCCGGGACAGGGGGCTACGAGCAGTACTTC. As protein: CASSQDAGTGGYEQYF. The chain uses TRBV4-2 and TRBJ2-7; 11 nucleotides align to TRBD1. CDR1 and CDR2 (germline): LGHNA, YNFKEQ. The CDR3 has 16 residues. V dropped 0 bases and J dropped 3; count of bases not matched to a gene: 4.

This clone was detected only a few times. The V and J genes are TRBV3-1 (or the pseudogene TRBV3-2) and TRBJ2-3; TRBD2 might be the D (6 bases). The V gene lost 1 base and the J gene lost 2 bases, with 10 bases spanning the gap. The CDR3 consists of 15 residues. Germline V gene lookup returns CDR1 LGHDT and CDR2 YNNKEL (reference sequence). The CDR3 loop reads CASSQVGGNTDTQYF. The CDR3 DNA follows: TGTGCCAGCAGCCAAGTGGGGGGAAACACAGATACGCAGTATTTT.

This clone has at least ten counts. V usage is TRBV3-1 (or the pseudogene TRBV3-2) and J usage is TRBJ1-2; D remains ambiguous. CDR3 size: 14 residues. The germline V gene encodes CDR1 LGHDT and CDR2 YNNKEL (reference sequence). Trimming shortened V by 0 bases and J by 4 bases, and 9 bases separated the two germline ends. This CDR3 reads CASSQDRQVYGYTF. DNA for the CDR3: TGTGCCAGCAGCCAAGATCGGCAGGTCTATGGCTACACCTTC.

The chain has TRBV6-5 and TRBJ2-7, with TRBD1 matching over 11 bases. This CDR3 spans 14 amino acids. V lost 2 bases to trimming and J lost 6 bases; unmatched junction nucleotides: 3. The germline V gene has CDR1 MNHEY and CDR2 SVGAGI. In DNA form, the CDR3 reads TGTGCCAGCAGTTACGGGACAGGGGGGGGCGAGCAGTACTTC. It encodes CASSYGTGGGEQYF.

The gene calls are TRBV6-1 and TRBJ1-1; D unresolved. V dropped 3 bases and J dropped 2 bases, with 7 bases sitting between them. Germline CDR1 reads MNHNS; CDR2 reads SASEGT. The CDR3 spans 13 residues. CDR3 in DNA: TGTGCCAGCAGTGATTGGAGTAACACTGAAGCTTTCTTT. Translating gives CASSDWSNTEAFF.

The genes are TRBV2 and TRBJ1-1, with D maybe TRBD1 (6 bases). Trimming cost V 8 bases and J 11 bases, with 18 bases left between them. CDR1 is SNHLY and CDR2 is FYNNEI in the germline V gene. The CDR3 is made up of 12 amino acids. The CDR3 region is CASGALGAPAFF. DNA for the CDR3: TGTGCCAGCGGGGCGTTGGGGGCCCCCGCTTTCTTT.

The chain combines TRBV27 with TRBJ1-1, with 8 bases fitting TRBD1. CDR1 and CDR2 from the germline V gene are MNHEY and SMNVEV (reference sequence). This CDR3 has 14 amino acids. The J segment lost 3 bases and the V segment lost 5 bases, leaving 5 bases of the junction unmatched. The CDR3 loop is CASSGRQGYTEAFF. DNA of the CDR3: TGTGCCAGCAGTGGACGACAGGGGTACACTGAAGCTTTCTTT.

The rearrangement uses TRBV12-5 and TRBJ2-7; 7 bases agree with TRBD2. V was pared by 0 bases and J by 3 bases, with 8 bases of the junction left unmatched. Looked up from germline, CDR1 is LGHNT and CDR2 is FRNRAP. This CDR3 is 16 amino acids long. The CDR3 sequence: CASGLVVGGGNYEQYF. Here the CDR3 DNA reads TGTGCTAGTGGTTTGGTGGTAGGCGGGGGAAACTACGAGCAGTACTTC.

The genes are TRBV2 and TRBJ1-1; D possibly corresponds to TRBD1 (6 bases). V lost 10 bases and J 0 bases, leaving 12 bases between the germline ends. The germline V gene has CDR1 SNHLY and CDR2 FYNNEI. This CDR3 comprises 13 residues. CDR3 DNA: TGTGCCACTCTCAGGGGTTTGAACACTGAAGCTTTCTTT. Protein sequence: CATLRGLNTEAFF. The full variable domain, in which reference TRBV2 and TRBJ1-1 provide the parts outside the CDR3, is EPEVTQTPSHQVTQMGQEVILRCVPISNHLYFYWYRQILGQKVEFLVSFYNNEISEKSEIFDDQFSVERPDGSNFTLKIRSTKLEDSAMYFCATLRGLNTEAFFGQGTRLTVV.

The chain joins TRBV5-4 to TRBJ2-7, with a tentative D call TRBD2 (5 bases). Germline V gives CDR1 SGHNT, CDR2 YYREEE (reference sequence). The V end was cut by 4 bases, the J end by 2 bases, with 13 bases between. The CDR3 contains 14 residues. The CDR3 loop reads CASSTGEIPYEQYF. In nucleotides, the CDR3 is TGTGCCAGCAGCACCGGGGAGATCCCCTACGAGCAGTACTTC.

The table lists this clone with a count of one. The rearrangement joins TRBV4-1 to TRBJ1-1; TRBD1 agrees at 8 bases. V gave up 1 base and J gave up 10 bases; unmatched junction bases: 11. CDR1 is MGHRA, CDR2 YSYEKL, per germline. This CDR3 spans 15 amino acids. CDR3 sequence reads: CASSQVGVDREGAFF. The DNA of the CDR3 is TGCGCCAGCAGCCAAGTGGGGGTGGACAGGGAGGGAGCTTTCTTT.

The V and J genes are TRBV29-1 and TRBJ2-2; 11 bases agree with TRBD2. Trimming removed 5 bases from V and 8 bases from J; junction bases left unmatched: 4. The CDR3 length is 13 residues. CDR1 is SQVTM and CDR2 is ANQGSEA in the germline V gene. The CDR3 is CSVLGTSGGELFF. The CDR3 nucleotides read TGCAGCGTTTTGGGGACTAGCGGAGGGGAGCTGTTTTTT.